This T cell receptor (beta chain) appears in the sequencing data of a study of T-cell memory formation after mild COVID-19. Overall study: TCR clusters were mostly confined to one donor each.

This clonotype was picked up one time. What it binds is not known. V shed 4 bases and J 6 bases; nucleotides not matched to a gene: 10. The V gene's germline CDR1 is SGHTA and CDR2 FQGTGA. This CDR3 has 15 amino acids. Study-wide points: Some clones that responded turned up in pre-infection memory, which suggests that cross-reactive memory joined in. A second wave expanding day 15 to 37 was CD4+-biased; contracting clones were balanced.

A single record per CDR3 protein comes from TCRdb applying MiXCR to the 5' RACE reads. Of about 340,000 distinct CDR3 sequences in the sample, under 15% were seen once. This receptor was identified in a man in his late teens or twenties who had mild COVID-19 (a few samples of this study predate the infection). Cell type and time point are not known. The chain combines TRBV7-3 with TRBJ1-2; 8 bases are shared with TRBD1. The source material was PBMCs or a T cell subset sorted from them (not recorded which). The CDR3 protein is CASSSQGAGQNGYTF. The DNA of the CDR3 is TGTGCCAGCAGCTCCCAGGGGGCAGGGCAGAATGGCTACACCTTC.